These 18 T cell receptor beta chains share one sample of origin, sequenced in a study of cytomegalovirus exposure and HLA in healthy donors. Assay used: immunoSEQ multiplex PCR; TCRdb lists only in-frame clones, some missing. The sample contains 190,000 or so clones, approximately 83% of which appear only once. Sequenced: PBMCs. The source of these receptors is a woman aged 18-29 years in good health and CMV-seropositive.

The chain has TRBV2 and TRBJ2-1; 9 positions match TRBD2. Germline V lookup: CDR1 SNHLY, CDR2 FYNNEI. This CDR3 comprises 15 residues. V shed 3 bases, J shed 4 bases, and the junction held 4 bases outside the gene matches. The CDR3 loop reads CASSDVSGGYNEQFF. The CDR3 nucleotides read TGTGCCAGCAGTGATGTTAGCGGGGGATACAATGAGCAGTTCTTC. Together with reference TRBV2 and TRBJ2-1, the CDR3 gives the full variable domain: EPEVTQTPSHQVTQMGQEVILRCVPISNHLYFYWYRQILGQKVEFLVSFYNNEISEKSEIFDDQFSVERPDGSNFTLKIRSTKLEDSAMYFCASSDVSGGYNEQFFGPGTRLTVL.

The rearrangement links TRBV7-8 to TRBJ2-5; D uncertain. This CDR3 contains 13 residues. V was pared by 5 bases and J by 5 bases, with 12 bases between. Germline values: CDR1 SGHVS, CDR2 FQNEAQ. The DNA of the CDR3 is TGTGCCAGCAGCGTCCGAGTCTGGGAGACCCAGTACTTC. Its translation: CASSVRVWETQYF. The full variable domain, its missing parts supplied by reference TRBV7-8 and TRBJ2-5, is GAGVSQSPRYKVAKRGQDVALRCDPISGHVSLFWYQQALGQGPEFLTYFQNEAQLDKSGLPSDRFFAERPEGSVSTLKIQRTQQEDSAVYLCASSVRVWETQYFGPGTRLLVL.

The J gene is TRBJ2-3, the V gene TRBV2, with a possible D match to TRBD2 (5 bases). The CDR3 consists of 13 residues. The germline gives CDR1 SNHLY, CDR2 FYNNEI. V was shortened by 6 bases and J by 4 bases, with 11 bases between the two germline ends. CDR3 in amino acids: CASSEGAADTQYF. CDR3 bases: TGTGCCAGCAGCGAGGGAGCGGCAGATACGCAGTATTTT.

This chain connects TRBV6-4 to TRBJ2-5, with 9 bases that match TRBD2. Germline V gene data show CDR1 as MRHNA and CDR2 as SNTAGT. Trimming cost V 3 bases and J 5 bases; bases outside gene matches: 4. This CDR3 region has 14 residues. CDR3 DNA sequence: TGTGCCAGCAGTGAAGTAGCGGGGGTGGAGACCCAGTACTTC. It translates to CASSEVAGVETQYF.

The chain employs TRBV4-1 and TRBJ1-6; 7 bases fit TRBD1. V gave up 1 base and J gave up 3 bases; unmatched junction bases: 3. This CDR3 has 16 residues. The germline CDR1 and CDR2 sequences are MGHRA and YSYEKL. In nucleotides, the CDR3 is TGCGCCAGCAGCCAAGGACAGGGCTTCTATAATTCACCCCTCCACTTT. It specifies CASSQGQGFYNSPLHF.

This clone occurred a few times. V usage is TRBV19 and J usage is TRBJ1-5, with 7 nucleotides matching TRBD1. The CDR3 length is 14 residues. The V gene end was trimmed by 6 bases and the J gene end by 6 bases; junction bases not matched to a gene: 8. The germline CDR1 and CDR2 sequences are LNHDA and SQIVND (reference sequence). CDR3 sequence (DNA): TGTGCCAGTAGCCGAACAGGGGATCGTCAGCCCCAGCATTTT. Translating it yields CASSRTGDRQPQHF.

This chain links TRBV27 with TRBJ1-1; maybe TRBD1 (6 bases). The V and J ends lost 2 bases and 2 bases respectively, with 9 bases between them. The germline V gene has CDR1 MNHEY and CDR2 SMNVEV (reference sequence). The CDR3 is made up of 14 amino acids. As DNA, the CDR3 is TGTGCCAGCAGTTTAGGGGGGGCCAACACTGAAGCTTTCTTT. Amino acids: CASSLGGANTEAFF.

Only a few counts were recorded for this clone. CDR3 coding DNA: TGTGCCAGCTCTTGGACAGGGTCAAACTATGGCTACACCTTC. Amino acids: CASSWTGSNYGYTF. The J gene is TRBJ1-2, the V gene TRBV9; 8 nucleotides agree with TRBD1. The CDR3 totals 14 residues. Germline V gene lookup returns CDR1 SGDLS and CDR2 YYNGEE. The J segment lost 2 bases and the V segment lost 7 bases, leaving 7 bases of the junction unmatched. Using reference TRBV9 and TRBJ1-2 for the parts outside the CDR3, the full variable domain is DSGVTQTPKHLITATGQRVTLRCSPRSGDLSVYWYQQSLDQGLQFLIQYYNGEERAKGNILERFSAQQFPDLHSELNLSSLELGDSALYFCASSWTGSNYGYTFGSGTRLTVV.

The chain is built from TRBV6-5 and TRBJ1-3; D gene ambiguous. The germline V and J ends were trimmed by 5 bases and 3 bases, with 8 bases remaining between them. CDR1 is MNHEY, CDR2 SVGAGI, per germline. This CDR3 has 13 amino acids. This chain's CDR3 is CASSLYNGNTIYF. The CDR3 nucleotides read TGTGCCAGCAGTCTTTACAATGGAAACACCATATATTTT.

This rearrangement joins TRBV10-2 to TRBJ2-3; 8 bases map to TRBD2. Germline-derived CDR1 and CDR2 are WSHSY and SAAADI. V lost 3 bases to trimming and J lost 2 bases; unmatched junction nucleotides: 4. The CDR3 runs 15 residues. In DNA, the CDR3 is TGCGCCAGCAGTGAACTAGCGGACCTCACAGATACGCAGTATTTT. This encodes CASSELADLTDTQYF.

The count of this clone is one. This rearrangement joins TRBV27 to TRBJ1-4; TRBD1 agrees at 7 bases. Germline V gene lookup returns CDR1 MNHEY and CDR2 SMNVEV (reference sequence). V dropped 2 bases and J dropped 2; count of bases not matched to a gene: 5. The CDR3 spans 16 residues. CDR3 region: CASSLTYRGTNEKLFF. The CDR3 DNA is TGTGCCAGCAGTTTAACCTACAGGGGTACTAATGAAAAACTGTTTTTT.

This chain connects TRBV6-1 to TRBJ1-6; possible D gene TRBD1, 6 bases. The CDR3 covers 13 residues. Per the germline V gene, CDR1 is MNHNS and CDR2 is SASEGT. V lost 10 bases to trimming and J lost 10 bases, with 17 bases between them. The chain's CDR3 is CATKTGDASPLHF. In nucleotides, the CDR3 is TGTGCCACTAAGACAGGCGACGCCTCACCCCTCCACTTT.

The chain employs TRBV5-4 and TRBJ1-1; no reliable D call. V was clipped by 2 bases and J by 2 bases, with 10 bases between them. CDR1 and CDR2 from the germline V gene are SGHNT and YYREEE (reference sequence). There are 14 residues in the CDR3. In DNA, the CDR3 is TGTGCCAGCAGCTTAGCGGCGGCTAACACTGAAGCTTTCTTT. This translates into CASSLAAANTEAFF.

Here the CDR3 DNA reads TGTGCCAGTACCCCTACGGCAGGGCAGGGCTCCTACGAGCAGTACTTC. Protein product: CASTPTAGQGSYEQYF. The gene calls are TRBV19 and TRBJ2-7; TRBD1 is a possible D gene (5 bases). CDR1 is LNHDA and CDR2 is SQIVND in the germline V gene (reference sequence). This CDR3 is built from 16 residues. Between the trimmed V and J ends, which lost 7 bases and 0 bases, there was a span of 19 bases. The full variable domain, completed using reference TRBV19 and TRBJ2-7, is DGGITQSPKYLFRKEGQNVTLSCEQNLNHDAMYWYRQDPGQGLRLIYYSQIVNDFQKGDIAEGYSVSREKKESFPLTVTSAQKNPTAFYLCASTPTAGQGSYEQYFGPGTRLTVT.

This clone was detected a few times. This sequence joins TRBV27 and TRBJ1-2; D ambiguous. The CDR3 is 13 amino acids. Germline V gene data show CDR1 as MNHEY and CDR2 as SMNVEV (reference sequence). The germline V and J ends were trimmed by 2 bases and 1 base, with 5 bases remaining between them. Here the CDR3 DNA reads TGTGCCAGCAGTTTAGGCAGTAACTATGGCTACACCTTC. This gives the protein CASSLGSNYGYTF.

The table lists this clone with a few counts. The V and J genes are TRBV14 and TRBJ2-7; D unclear. The CDR3 contains 14 residues. Germline V lookup: CDR1 SGHDN, CDR2 FVKESK. Trimming stripped 4 bases from V and 2 bases from J, with 12 bases between. The CDR3: CASSPHAQTYEQYF. In nucleotides, the CDR3 is TGTGCCAGCAGCCCACACGCACAGACCTACGAGCAGTACTTC.

There are a few counts of this clone. The chain couples TRBV2 to TRBJ1-5; D uncertain. V was shortened by 7 bases and J by 2 bases, with 15 bases between the two germline ends. CDR3 length: 15 amino acids. Looked up from germline, CDR1 is SNHLY and CDR2 is FYNNEI. CDR3: CASIERPWGNQPQHF. CDR3 DNA sequence: TGTGCCAGCATAGAGCGGCCGTGGGGCAATCAGCCCCAGCATTTT.

This clone was observed a handful of times. The V gene is TRBV6-5, the J gene TRBJ1-2; D not resolved. Germline loops: CDR1 MNHEY, CDR2 SVGAGI. The CDR3 is 12 residues long. V was pared by 4 bases and J by 3 bases, with 6 bases between. Here the CDR3 DNA reads TGTGCCAGCAGTTCCCGGGACTATGGCTACACCTTC. It encodes CASSSRDYGYTF.